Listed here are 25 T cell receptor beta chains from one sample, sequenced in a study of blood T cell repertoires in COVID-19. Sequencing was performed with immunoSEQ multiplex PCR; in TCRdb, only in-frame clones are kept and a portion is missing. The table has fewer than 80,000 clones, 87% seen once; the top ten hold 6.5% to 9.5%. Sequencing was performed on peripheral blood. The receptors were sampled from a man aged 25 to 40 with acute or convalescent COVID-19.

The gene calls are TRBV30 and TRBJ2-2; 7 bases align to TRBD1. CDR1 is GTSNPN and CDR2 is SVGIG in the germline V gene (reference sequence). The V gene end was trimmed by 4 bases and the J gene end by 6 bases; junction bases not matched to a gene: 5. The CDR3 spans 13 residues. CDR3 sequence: CAWTQGVAGELFF. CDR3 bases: TGTGCCTGGACCCAGGGGGTTGCCGGGGAGCTGTTTTTT.

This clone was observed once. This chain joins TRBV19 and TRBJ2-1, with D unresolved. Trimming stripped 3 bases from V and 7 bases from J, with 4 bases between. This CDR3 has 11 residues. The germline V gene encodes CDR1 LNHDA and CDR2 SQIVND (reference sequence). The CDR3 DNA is TGTGCCAGTAGTATCGGGAATGAGCAGTTCTTC. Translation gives CASSIGNEQFF.

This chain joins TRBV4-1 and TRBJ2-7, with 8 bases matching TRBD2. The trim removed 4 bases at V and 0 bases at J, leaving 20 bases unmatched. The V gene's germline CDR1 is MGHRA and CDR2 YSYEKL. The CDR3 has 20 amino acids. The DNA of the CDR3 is TGCGCCAGCAGCCCCCTATCCAGATCGATTGCTAGCGGGTCCTCCTACGAGCAGTACTTC. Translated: CASSPLSRSIASGSSYEQYF.

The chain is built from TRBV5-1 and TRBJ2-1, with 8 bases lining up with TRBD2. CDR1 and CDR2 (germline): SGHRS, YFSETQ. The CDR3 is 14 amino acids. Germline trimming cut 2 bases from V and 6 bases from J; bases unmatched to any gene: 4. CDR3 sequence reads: CASSFREGLNEQFF. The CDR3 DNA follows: TGCGCCAGCAGCTTCCGGGAGGGCCTCAATGAGCAGTTCTTC.

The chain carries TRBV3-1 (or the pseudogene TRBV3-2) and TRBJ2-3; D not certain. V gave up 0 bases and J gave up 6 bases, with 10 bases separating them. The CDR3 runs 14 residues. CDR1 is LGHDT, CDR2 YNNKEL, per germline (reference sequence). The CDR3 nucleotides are TGTGCCAGCAGCCAAGACACCAGAACGGATACGCAGTATTTT. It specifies CASSQDTRTDTQYF.

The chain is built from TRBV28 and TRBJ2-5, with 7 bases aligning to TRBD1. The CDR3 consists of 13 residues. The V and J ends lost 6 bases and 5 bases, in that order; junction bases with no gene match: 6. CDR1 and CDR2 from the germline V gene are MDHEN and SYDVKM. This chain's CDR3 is CASSPRGQETQYF. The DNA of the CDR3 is TGTGCCAGCAGCCCCAGGGGACAGGAGACCCAGTACTTC. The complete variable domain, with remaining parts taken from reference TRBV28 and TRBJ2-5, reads DVKVTQSSRYLVKRTGEKVFLECVQDMDHENMFWYRQDPGLGLRLIYFSYDVKMKEKGDIPEGYSVSREKKERFSLILESASTNQTSMYLCASSPRGQETQYFGPGTRLLVL.

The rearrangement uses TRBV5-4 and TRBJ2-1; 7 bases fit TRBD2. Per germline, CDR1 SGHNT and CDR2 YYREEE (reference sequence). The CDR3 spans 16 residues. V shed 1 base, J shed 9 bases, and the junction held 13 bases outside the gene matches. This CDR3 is CASSLISGAPGGEQFF. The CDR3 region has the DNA TGTGCCAGCAGCTTGATAAGCGGGGCCCCTGGCGGTGAGCAGTTCTTC.

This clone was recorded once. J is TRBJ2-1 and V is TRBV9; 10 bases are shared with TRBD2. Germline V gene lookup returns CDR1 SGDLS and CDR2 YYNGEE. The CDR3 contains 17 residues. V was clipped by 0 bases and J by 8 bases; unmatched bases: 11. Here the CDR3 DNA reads TGTGCCAGCAGCGTAGCAGAGCGGGAGGGCCGCCTCGATGAGCAGTTCTTC. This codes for CASSVAEREGRLDEQFF.

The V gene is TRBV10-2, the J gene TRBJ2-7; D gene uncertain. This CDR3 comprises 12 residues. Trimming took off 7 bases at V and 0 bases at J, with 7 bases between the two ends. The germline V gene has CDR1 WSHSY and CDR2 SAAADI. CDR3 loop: CASISHSYEQYF. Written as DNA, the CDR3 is TGCGCCAGCATTTCCCACTCCTACGAGCAGTACTTC.

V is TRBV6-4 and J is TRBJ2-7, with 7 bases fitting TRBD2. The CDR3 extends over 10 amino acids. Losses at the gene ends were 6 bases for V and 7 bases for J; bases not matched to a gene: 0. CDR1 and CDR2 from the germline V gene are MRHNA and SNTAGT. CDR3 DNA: TGTGCCAGCAGAGCGGGAGAGCAGTACTTC. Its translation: CASRAGEQYF.

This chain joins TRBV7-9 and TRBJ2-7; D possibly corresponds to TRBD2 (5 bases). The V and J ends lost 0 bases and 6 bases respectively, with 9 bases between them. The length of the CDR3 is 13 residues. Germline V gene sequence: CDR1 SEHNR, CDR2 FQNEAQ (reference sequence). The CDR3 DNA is TGTGCCAGCAGCTTAGCGGGAGCCCTCGAGCAGTACTTC. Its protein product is CASSLAGALEQYF. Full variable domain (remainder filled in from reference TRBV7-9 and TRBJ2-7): DTGVSQNPRHKITKRGQNVTFRCDPISEHNRLYWYRQTLGQGPEFLTYFQNEAQLEKSRLLSDRFSAERPKGSFSTLEIQRTEQGDSAMYLCASSLAGALEQYFGPGTRLTVT.

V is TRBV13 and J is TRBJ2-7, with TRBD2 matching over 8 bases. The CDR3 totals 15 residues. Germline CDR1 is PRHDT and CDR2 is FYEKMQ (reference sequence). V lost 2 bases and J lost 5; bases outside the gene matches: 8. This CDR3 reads CASSLLGTSTHEQYF. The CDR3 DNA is TGTGCCAGCAGCTTACTTGGGACTAGTACACACGAGCAGTACTTC.

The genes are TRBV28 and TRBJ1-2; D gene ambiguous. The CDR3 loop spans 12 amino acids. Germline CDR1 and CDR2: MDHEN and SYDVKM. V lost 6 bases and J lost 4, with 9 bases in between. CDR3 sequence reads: CASRPTSYGYTF. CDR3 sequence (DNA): TGTGCCAGCAGGCCGACAAGCTATGGCTACACCTTC.

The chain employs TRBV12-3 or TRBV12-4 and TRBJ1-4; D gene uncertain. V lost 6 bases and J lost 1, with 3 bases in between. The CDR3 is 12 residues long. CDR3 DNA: TGTGCCAGCAGCCGAACTAATGAAAAACTGTTTTTT. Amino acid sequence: CASSRTNEKLFF.

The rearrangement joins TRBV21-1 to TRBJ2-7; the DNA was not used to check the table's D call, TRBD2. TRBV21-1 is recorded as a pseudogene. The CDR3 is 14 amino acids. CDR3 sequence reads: CASRTSGRGYEQYF. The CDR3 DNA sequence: TGTGCCAGCAGGACTAGCGGGAGGGGCTACGAGCAGTACTTC.

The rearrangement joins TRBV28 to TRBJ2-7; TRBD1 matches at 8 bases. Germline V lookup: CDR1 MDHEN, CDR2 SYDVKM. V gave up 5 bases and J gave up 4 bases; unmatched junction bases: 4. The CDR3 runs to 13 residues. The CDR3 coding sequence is TGTGCCAGCAGTCTGACAGGGGCTTACGAGCAGTACTTC. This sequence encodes CASSLTGAYEQYF.

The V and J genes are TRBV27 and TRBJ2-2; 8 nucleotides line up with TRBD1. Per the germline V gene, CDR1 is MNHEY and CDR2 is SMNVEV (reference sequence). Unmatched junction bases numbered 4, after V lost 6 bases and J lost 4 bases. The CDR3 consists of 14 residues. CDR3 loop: CASSTGQGTGELFF. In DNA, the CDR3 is TGTGCCAGCAGCACAGGACAGGGCACCGGGGAGCTGTTTTTT.

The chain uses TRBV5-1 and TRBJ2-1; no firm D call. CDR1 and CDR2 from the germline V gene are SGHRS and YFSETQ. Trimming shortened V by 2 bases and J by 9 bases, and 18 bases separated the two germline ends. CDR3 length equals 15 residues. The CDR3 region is CASSLTTGISGEQFF. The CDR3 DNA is TGCGCCAGCAGCTTAACGACGGGTATTAGTGGTGAGCAGTTCTTC.

The CDR3: CASSLGLAKYSPWETQYF. In DNA form, the CDR3 reads TGTGCCAGCAGCTTGGGGCTAGCGAAGTATTCTCCATGGGAGACCCAGTACTTC. The J gene is TRBJ2-5, the V gene TRBV5-5; a possible D gene is TRBD2 (6 bases). This CDR3 spans 18 amino acids. Germline V CDR1 and CDR2: SGHKS, YYEKEE (reference sequence). Trimming removed 0 bases from V and 5 bases from J, with 23 bases in between.

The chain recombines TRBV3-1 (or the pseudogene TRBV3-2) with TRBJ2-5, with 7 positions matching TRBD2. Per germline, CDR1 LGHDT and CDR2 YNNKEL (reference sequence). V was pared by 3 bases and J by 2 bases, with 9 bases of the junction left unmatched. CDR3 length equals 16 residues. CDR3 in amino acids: CASSHSAGEGQETQYF. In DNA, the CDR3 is TGTGCCAGCAGCCATTCGGCGGGAGAGGGGCAAGAGACCCAGTACTTC.

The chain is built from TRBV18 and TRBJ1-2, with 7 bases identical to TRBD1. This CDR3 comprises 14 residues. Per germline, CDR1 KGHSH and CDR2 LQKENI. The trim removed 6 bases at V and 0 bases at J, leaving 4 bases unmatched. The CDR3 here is CASSDGQANYGYTF. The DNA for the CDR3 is TGTGCCAGCTCGGACGGACAGGCTAACTATGGCTACACCTTC.

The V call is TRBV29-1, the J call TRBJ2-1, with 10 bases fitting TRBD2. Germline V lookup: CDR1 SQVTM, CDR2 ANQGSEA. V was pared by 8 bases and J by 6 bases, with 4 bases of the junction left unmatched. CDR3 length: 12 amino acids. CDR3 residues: CSSRLAGNEQFF. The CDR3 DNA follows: TGCAGCTCGAGACTAGCGGGCAATGAGCAGTTCTTC.

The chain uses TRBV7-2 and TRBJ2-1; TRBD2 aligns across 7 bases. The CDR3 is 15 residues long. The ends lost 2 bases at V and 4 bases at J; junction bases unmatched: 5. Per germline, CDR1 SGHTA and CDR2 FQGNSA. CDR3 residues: CASSLRLAEYNEQFF. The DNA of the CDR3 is TGTGCCAGCAGCTTACGGCTAGCGGAGTACAATGAGCAGTTCTTC.

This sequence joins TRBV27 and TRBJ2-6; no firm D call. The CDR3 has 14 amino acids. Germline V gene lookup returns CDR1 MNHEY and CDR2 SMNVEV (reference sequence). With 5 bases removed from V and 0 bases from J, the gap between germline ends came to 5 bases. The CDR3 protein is CASSLSSGANVLTF. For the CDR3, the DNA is TGTGCCAGCAGTCTCAGCTCTGGGGCCAACGTCCTGACTTTC. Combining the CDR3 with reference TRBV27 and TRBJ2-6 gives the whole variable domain EAQVTQNPRYLITVTGKKLTVTCSQNMNHEYMSWYRQDPGLGLRQIYYSMNVEVTDKGDVPEGYKVSRKEKRNFPLILESPSPNQTSLYFCASSLSSGANVLTFGAGSRLTVL.

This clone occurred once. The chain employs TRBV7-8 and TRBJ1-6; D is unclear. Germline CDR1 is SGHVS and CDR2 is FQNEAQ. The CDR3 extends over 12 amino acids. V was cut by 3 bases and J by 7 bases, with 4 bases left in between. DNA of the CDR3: TGTGCCAGCAGCTTCCTAAATTCACCCCTCCACTTT. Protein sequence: CASSFLNSPLHF. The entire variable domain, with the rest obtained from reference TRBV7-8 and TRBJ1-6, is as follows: GAGVSQSPRYKVAKRGQDVALRCDPISGHVSLFWYQQALGQGPEFLTYFQNEAQLDKSGLPSDRFFAERPEGSVSTLKIQRTQQEDSAVYLCASSFLNSPLHFGNGTRLTVT.